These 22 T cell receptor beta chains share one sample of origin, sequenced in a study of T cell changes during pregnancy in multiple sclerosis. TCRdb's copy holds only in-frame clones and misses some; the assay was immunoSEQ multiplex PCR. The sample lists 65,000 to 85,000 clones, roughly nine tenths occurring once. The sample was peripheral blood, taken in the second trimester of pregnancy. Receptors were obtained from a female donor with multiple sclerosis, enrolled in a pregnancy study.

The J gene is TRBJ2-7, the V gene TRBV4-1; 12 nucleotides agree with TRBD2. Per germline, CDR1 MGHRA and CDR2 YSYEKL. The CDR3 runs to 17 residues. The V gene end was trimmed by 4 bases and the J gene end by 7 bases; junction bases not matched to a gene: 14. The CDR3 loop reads CASSLHGPLAGGYEQYF. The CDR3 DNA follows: TGCGCCAGCAGCCTGCATGGCCCTCTAGCGGGAGGGTATGAGCAGTACTTC.

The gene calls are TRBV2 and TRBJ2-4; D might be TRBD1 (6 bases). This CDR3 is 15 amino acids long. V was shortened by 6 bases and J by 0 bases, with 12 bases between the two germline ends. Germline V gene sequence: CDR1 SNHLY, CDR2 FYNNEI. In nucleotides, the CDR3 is TGTGCCAGCAGCCGGACAGTTCTAGCCAAAAACATTCAGTACTTC. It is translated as CASSRTVLAKNIQYF.

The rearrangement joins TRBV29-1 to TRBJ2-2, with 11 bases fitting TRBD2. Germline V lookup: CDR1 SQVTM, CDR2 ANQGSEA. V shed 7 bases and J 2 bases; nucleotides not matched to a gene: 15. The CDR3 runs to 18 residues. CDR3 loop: CSALLWLAGGGNTGELFF. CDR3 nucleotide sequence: TGCAGCGCCCTGCTTTGGCTAGCGGGGGGCGGTAACACCGGGGAGCTGTTTTTT.

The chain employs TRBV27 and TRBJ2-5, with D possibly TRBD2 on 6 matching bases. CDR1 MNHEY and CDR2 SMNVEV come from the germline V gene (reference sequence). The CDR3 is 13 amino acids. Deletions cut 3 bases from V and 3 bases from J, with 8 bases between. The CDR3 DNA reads TGTGCCAGCAGTTTCGCGGGAAAAGAGACCCAGTACTTC. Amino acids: CASSFAGKETQYF.

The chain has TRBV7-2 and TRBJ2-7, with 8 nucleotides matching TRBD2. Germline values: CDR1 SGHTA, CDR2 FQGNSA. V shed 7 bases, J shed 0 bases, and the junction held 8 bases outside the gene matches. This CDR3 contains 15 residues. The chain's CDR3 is CASTLSGESSYEQYF. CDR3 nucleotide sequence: TGTGCCAGCACCCTTAGCGGGGAGAGCTCCTACGAGCAGTACTTC.

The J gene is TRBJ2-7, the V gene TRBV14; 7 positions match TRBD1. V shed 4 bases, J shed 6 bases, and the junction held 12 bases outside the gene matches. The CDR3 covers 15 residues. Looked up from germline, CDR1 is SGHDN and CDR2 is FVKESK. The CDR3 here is CASSPVQGRRGEQYF. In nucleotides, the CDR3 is TGTGCCAGCAGCCCAGTACAGGGGCGACGGGGCGAGCAGTACTTC.

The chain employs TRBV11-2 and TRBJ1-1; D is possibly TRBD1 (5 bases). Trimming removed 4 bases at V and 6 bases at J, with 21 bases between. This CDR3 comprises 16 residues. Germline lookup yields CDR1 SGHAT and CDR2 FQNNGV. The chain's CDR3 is CASSSPLVGGNAEAFF. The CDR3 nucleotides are TGTGCCAGCAGCTCTCCGTTAGTCGGGGGAAACGCTGAAGCTTTCTTT.

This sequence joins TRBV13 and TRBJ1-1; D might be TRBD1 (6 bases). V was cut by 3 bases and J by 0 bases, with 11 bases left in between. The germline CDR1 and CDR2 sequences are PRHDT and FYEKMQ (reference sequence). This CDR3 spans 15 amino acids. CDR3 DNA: TGTGCCAGCAGCTTGGGCAGGGGCATGAACACTGAAGCTTTCTTT. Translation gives CASSLGRGMNTEAFF.

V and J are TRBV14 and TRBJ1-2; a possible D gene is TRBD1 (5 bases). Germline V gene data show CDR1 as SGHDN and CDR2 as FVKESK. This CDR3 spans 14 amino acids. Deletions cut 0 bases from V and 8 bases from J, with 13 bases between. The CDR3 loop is CASSQDWAGHGYTF. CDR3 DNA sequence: TGTGCCAGCAGCCAAGATTGGGCAGGGCACGGCTACACCTTC. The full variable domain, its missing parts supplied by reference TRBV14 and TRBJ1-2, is EAGVTQFPSHSVIEKGQTVTLRCDPISGHDNLYWYRRVMGKEIKFLLHFVKESKQDESGMPNNRFLAERTGGTYSTLKVQPAELEDSGVYFCASSQDWAGHGYTFGSGTRLTVV.

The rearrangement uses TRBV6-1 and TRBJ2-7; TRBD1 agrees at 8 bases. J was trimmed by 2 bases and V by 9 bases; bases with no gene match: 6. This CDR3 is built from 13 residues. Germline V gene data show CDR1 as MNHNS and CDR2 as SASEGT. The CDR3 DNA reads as TGTGCCAGTCATTACAGGGGGACCTACGAGCAGTACTTC. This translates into CASHYRGTYEQYF.

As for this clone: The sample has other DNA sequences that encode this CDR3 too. CDR3 in DNA: TGCGCCAGCAGCTTGGGACAGAATAGCAATCAGCCCCAGCATTTT. As protein: CASSLGQNSNQPQHF. This chain uses TRBV5-1 with TRBJ1-5; a weak D match, TRBD1 (5 bases). CDR3 size: 15 residues. CDR1 SGHRS and CDR2 YFSETQ come from the germline V gene. V lost 0 bases and J 0 bases, leaving 7 bases between the germline ends.

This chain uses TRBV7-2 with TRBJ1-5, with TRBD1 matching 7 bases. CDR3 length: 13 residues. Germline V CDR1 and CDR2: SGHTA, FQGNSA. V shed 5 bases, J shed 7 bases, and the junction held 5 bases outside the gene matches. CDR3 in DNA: TGTGCCAGCAGCAACCGACAGGGCCAGCCCCAGCATTTT. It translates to CASSNRQGQPQHF. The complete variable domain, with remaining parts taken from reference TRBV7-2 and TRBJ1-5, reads GAGVSQSPSNKVTEKGKDVELRCDPISGHTALYWYRQSLGQGLEFLIYFQGNSAPDKSGLPSDRFSAERTGGSVSTLTIQRTQQEDSAVYLCASSNRQGQPQHFGDGTRLSIL.

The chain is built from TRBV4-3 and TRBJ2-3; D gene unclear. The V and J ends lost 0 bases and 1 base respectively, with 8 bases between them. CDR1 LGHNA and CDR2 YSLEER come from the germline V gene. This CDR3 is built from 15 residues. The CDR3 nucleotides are TGCGCCAGCAGCCAAGATGAGCAGGGCACAGATACGCAGTATTTT. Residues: CASSQDEQGTDTQYF.

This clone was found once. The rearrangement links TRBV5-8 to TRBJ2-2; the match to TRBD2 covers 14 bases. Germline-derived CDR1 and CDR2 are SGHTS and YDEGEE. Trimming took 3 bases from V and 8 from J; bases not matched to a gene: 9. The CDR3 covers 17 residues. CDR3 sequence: CASSSPGLAGVRGELFF. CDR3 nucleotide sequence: TGTGCCAGCAGCTCCCCGGGACTAGCGGGGGTTCGAGGGGAGCTGTTTTTT.

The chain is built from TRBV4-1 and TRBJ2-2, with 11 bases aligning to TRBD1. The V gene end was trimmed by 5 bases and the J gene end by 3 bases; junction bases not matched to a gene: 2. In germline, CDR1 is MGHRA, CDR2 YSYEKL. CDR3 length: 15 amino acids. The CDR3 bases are TGCGCCAGCAGCTGGACAGGGGGCGACACCGGGGAGCTGTTTTTT. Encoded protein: CASSWTGGDTGELFF.

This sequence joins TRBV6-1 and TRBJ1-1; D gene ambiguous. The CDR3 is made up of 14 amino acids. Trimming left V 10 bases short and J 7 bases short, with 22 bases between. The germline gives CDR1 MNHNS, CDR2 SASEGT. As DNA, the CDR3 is TGTGCCACCATCCGAAGGGCGGGGATGGTTGAAGCTTTCTTT. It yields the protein CATIRRAGMVEAFF.

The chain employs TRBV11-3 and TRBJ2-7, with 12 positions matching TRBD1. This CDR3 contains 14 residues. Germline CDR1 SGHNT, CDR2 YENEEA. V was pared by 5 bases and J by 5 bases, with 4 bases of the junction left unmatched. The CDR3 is CASSPGQGANEQYF. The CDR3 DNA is TGTGCCAGCAGCCCGGGACAGGGGGCGAACGAGCAGTACTTC.

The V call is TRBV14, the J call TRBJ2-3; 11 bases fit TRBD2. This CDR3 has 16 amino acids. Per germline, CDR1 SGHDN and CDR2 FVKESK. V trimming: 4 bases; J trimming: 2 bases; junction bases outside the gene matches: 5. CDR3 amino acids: CASSRGLAEDTDTQYF. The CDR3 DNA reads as TGTGCCAGCAGCCGGGGACTAGCGGAGGACACAGATACGCAGTATTTT.

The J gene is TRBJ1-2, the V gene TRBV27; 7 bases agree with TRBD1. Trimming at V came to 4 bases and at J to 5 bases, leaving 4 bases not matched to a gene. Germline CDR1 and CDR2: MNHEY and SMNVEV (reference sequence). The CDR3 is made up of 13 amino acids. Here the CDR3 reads CASSSGTDYGYTF. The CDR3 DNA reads TGTGCCAGCAGTTCCGGGACAGATTATGGCTACACCTTC.

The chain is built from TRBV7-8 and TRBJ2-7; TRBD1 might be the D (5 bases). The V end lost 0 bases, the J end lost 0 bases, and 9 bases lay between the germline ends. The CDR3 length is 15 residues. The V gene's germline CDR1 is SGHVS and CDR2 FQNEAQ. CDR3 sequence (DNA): TGTGCCAGCAGCTTAGCGTCCAGGGACTCCTACGAGCAGTACTTC. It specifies CASSLASRDSYEQYF. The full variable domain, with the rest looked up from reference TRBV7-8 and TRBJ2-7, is GAGVSQSPRYKVAKRGQDVALRCDPISGHVSLFWYQQALGQGPEFLTYFQNEAQLDKSGLPSDRFFAERPEGSVSTLKIQRTQQEDSAVYLCASSLASRDSYEQYFGPGTRLTVT.

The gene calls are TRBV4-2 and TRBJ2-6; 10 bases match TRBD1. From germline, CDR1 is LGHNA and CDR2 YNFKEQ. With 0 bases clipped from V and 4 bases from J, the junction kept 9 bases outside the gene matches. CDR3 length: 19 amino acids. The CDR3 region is CASSQDLRQGAVGANVLTF. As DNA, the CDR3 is TGTGCCAGCAGCCAAGATCTGAGACAGGGGGCGGTCGGGGCCAACGTCCTGACTTTC.

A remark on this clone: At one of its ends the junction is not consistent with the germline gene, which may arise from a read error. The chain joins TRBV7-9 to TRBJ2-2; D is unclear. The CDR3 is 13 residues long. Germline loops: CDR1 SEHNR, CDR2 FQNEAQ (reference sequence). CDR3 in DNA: TGTGCCAGCAGCCTAACGAATACCGGGGAGCTGTTTTTT. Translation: CASSLTNTGELFF.